This T cell receptor (beta chain) was found in a study of Ad26.COV2.S vaccination and SARS-CoV-2 variants. About the study: Once, or twice with 56 days between doses, Ad26.COV2.S was given intramuscularly. Study-level findings and limits: It was vaccine recipients, not placebo recipients, who had the higher spike-specific TCR breadth. CD8+ and CD4+ T cells specific for spike reportedly responded with substantial breadth after vaccination.

Libraries were prepared by immunoSEQ multiplex PCR; TCRdb keeps only in-frame clonotypes and omits some of them. The sample consists of about 420,000 clones, around nine tenths of them appearing once. This clone showed up just a few times. The antigen remains unidentified. Trimming pared 3 bases from V and 0 bases from J, leaving 15 bases between. In germline, CDR1 is LGHNA, CDR2 YNFKEQ. This CDR3 comprises 17 residues. As for treatment: about 20 received Ad26.COV2.S at low or high dose, single or two shots; roughly five received placebo; per-sample allocation not given. The study sampled participants on day 63 after the first vaccine or placebo injection. An adult of 18-55 years in Boston served as donor.

This sequence joins TRBV4-2 and TRBJ1-3; D is uncertain. This material consisted of peripheral blood, taken in a trial of Ad26.COV2.S vaccine versus placebo. This clonotype originated in a person between 18 and 65 years old who received the Ad26.COV2.S COVID-19 vaccine or a placebo. The CDR3 nucleotides are TGTGCCAGCAGCCACGCCCTACACCGGGACTCTGGAAACACCATATATTTT. It translates to CASSHALHRDSGNTIYF.